This T cell receptor (beta chain) was recorded in a study of blood T cell repertoires in COVID-19 (dated by TCRdb to 2018 to 2020). Concerning the study at large: Samples from collaborators originated in the United States, Italy and Spain and spanned both the acute and convalescent phases of COVID-19. The material from the prospective study consisted of cDNA or gDNA derived from T cells, B-cell-depleted T cells, or PBMCs. Deeply sampled blood TCRbeta repertoires from subjects exposed to, actively infected with, or recovered from COVID-19 were included in the dataset. The repertoires were released in a freely available public database meant as a resource for research on the immune response to SARS-CoV-2. The samples were drawn from the first 160 participants of the ongoing ImmuneRACE study and from roughly 1,300 subjects provided by 6 global collaborators. The sample metadata nearly always contained a de-identified subject ID, COVID-19 status, age in years and sex. Where available, HLA class I and class II types were obtained from metadata supplied by the sample provider rather than from assay-based typing. What the study reported, not specific to this receptor: The amount of clinical and demographic metadata varied by source and participant and was provided uncurated.

This clone has only one observation. The antigen it binds to is not known. Base qualities are not recorded, but no much larger clone differs from it by a single base. Whole blood was collected in K2EDTA tubes by collaborating institutions according to the institutions' own protocols. Collaborator samples were shipped for TCRbeta analysis as frozen whole blood, isolated PBMCs, or DNA extracted from either sample type. TCRbeta CDR3 regions were amplified from genomic DNA using the immunoSEQ Assay, a bias-controlled multiplex PCR. The paper's processing steps were these. Within the assay, amplification of reference gene primers was used to estimate how many nucleated cells each sample contained. To quantify the absolute abundance of each unique TCRbeta CDR3 rearrangement, sequence reads were collapsed and filtered. For each sample, productive Simpson clonality was calculated by taking the square root of Simpson's diversity index across productive rearrangements. Imported from immuneACCESS, the table was reduced by TCRdb to in-frame sequences with V and J called. These copies leave out some clones; in studies compared against another copy, an unresolved V gene accounts for under half, and the cause of the remainder is not known. V, J and clone size are taken as reported in that table, and D and trimming were inferred from the DNA itself. Recorded for this sample are just over 90,000 clones; roughly 88% of them occurred a single time. Of the sample, 1.5% falls within the top ten clones.

CDR1 and CDR2 were assigned from the germline V gene as SGDLS and YYNGEE. The CDR3 sequence holds 19 residues, the cysteine and phenylalanine included. Just CDR3 DNA is preserved here, 57 bases in frame from base 1. The germline V and J ends show losses of 0 bases and 5 bases respectively, and no gene match explains 14 bases of the junction. This clonotype originated in a human donor with active COVID-19. The donor label of this sample is uncertain. The sequence joins TRBV9 to TRBJ2-2, with TRBD1 matching 9 junction bases. Material for sequencing was peripheral blood. The base sequence is TGTGCCAGCAGCGTAGAGGGACAGGGCCCCGGGCGAGAAACCGGGGAGCTGTTTTTT. This translates into CASSVEGQGPGRETGELFF. Supplemented by the reference TRBV9 and TRBJ2-2 proteins around the CDR3, the complete variable domain is DSGVTQTPKHLITATGQRVTLRCSPRSGDLSVYWYQQSLDQGLQFLIQYYNGEERAKGNILERFSAQQFPDLHSELNLSSLELGDSALYFCASSVEGQGPGRETGELFFGEGSRLTVL.